This TCR beta chain was sequenced in a study of blood T cells in healthy people across ages. This CDR3 is 17 amino acids long. The germline V gene encodes CDR1 SGDLS and CDR2 YYNGEE. Trimming took off 0 bases at V and 0 bases at J, with 15 bases between the two ends. Next came a second PCR, run for 7 to 11 cycles, which used a sample-barcoded 5' primer along with a J-beta primer mix. TCRdb called the 5' RACE reads again in MiXCR, with one record for every CDR3 protein. Here the sample spans about 940,000 distinct CDR3 sequences, around 48% being singletons. This TCR came from a man aged 30 to 39 in good health. Input material: blood. The rearrangement uses TRBV9 and TRBJ2-5; the D is unclear. CDR3 coding DNA: TGTGCCAGCAGCGTAGCTACTGGGTCGTGGTACCAAGAGACCCAGTACTTC. Its protein product is CASSVATGSWYQETQYF.